These 8 T cell receptor beta chains originate from one sample sequenced in a study of control samples from healthy donors and cancer patients. The table came from immunoSEQ multiplex PCR; TCRdb's copy has only in-frame clones and leaves some out. This table has 25,000 to 35,000 clones, approximately 90% appearing once. Input material: PBMCs. These receptor sequences come from a woman in her thirties or forties with lung cancer.

This chain joins TRBV28 and TRBJ2-1, with 9 bases identical to TRBD2. The CDR3 sequence is 15 residues long. Germline CDR1 is MDHEN and CDR2 is SYDVKM. The ends lost 3 bases at V and 10 bases at J; junction bases unmatched: 10. The CDR3 nucleotides read TGTGCCAGCAGTTTTGGGGCTAGCGGGGTTTCGGAGCAGTTCTTC. Residues: CASSFGASGVSEQFF.

This chain links TRBV7-2 with TRBJ1-6; D is uncertain. From germline, CDR1 is SGHTA and CDR2 FQGNSA. There are 14 residues in the CDR3. The ends were cut back, 4 bases at V and 5 bases at J, with 9 bases in the middle. CDR3 in amino acids: CASSSRGNNSPLHF. The DNA for the CDR3 is TGTGCCAGCAGCTCCCGAGGCAATAATTCACCCCTCCACTTT.

A word on this clone: In the same sample, other DNA sequences code for this CDR3. The rearrangement joins TRBV3-1 (or the pseudogene TRBV3-2) to TRBJ1-2; D ambiguous. CDR1 is LGHDT, CDR2 YNNKEL, per germline (reference sequence). The CDR3 is 13 residues long. V was cut by 3 bases and J by 4 bases, with 9 bases left in between. The CDR3 DNA reads as TGTGCCAGCAGCCAGGGGTCCATCTATGGCTACACCTTC. Amino acids: CASSQGSIYGYTF.

This chain links TRBV30 with TRBJ1-2, with D possibly TRBD1 on 5 matching bases. Germline V gene sequence: CDR1 GTSNPN, CDR2 SVGIG (reference sequence). Between the trimmed V and J ends, which lost 2 bases and 1 base, there was a span of 11 bases. The CDR3 contains 14 residues. The CDR3 nucleotides read TGTGCCTGGAGTCAGGACACCAATAACTATGGCTACACCTTC. It specifies CAWSQDTNNYGYTF.

This clone was observed a handful of times. CDR3 protein: CASSWTGDANQPQHF. The CDR3 DNA is TGTGCCAGCAGCTGGACAGGGGACGCTAATCAGCCCCAGCATTTT. This sequence joins TRBV5-5 and TRBJ1-5; 9 bases fit TRBD1. CDR3 length: 15 amino acids. Germline CDR1 SGHKS, CDR2 YYEKEE (reference sequence). Trimming took 3 bases from V and 4 from J; bases not matched to a gene: 5.

V is TRBV20-1 and J is TRBJ2-3; possible D gene TRBD1, 5 bases. The CDR3 is 16 residues long. Germline V lookup: CDR1 DFQATT, CDR2 SNEGSKA (reference sequence). Trimming took 3 bases from V and 4 from J, leaving 20 bases between them. CDR3 sequence reads: CSASPLGTTTADTQYF. The DNA for the CDR3 is TGCAGTGCTAGTCCCCTCGGAACGACGACAGCAGATACGCAGTATTTT.

The V gene is TRBV14, the J gene TRBJ1-1, with D tentatively TRBD1 (5 bases). Per germline, CDR1 SGHDN and CDR2 FVKESK. The CDR3 has 13 residues. V lost 3 bases and J 6 bases, leaving 11 bases between the germline ends. The CDR3 sequence is CASSHRVGPEAFF. The CDR3 DNA sequence: TGTGCCAGCAGCCACAGGGTGGGTCCTGAAGCTTTCTTT.

The CDR3, as DNA: TGTGCCAGCAGCCCCAGCGGGGGGGCCGTCACCGGGGAGCTGTTTTTT. As protein: CASSPSGGAVTGELFF. This chain joins TRBV7-3 and TRBJ2-2; 10 nucleotides align to TRBD2. The CDR3 is made up of 16 amino acids. Losses at the gene ends were 5 bases for V and 4 bases for J; bases not matched to a gene: 7. The germline V gene has CDR1 SGHTA and CDR2 FQGTGA.